Sequencing of this T cell receptor (beta chain) was carried out in a study of T cell repertoires in cytomegalovirus infection. Study conclusions and caveats: Dominant in the ex vivo response were TCR beta clonotypes restricted by HLA-C and specific for CMV.

MiXCR, applied by TCRdb to the reads, yields one record per CDR3 protein. This table holds approximately 270,000 distinct CDR3 sequences, about 20% found once. In the case of this clonotype: Its target is unknown.

From germline, CDR1 is MNHEY and CDR2 SVGEGT. The CDR3 is 14 residues long. Trimming took 10 bases from V and 6 from J, leaving 22 bases between them. The rearrangement uses TRBV6-2 or TRBV6-3 and TRBJ2-7, with D possibly TRBD1 on 5 matching bases. This receptor was obtained from a human donor in good health (CMV status not recorded). Some clones in this sample may be carry-over from other donors' samples. The sample here was cultured PBMCs, taken from culture after CMV antigen stimulation. CDR3 sequence: CATQPTAGPSEQYV. The CDR3 coding sequence is TGTGCCACACAACCGACGGCAGGGCCGTCCGAGCAGTACGTC.